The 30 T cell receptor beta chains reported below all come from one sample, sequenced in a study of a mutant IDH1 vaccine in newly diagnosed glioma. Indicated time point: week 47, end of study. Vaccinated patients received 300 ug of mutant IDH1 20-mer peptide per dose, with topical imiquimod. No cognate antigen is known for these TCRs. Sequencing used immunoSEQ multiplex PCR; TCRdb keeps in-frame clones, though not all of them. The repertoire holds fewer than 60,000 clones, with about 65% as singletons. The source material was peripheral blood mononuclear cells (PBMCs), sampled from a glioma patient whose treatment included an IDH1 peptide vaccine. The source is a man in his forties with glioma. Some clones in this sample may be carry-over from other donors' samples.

The CDR3 loop reads CASSGTGANYNEQFF. CDR3 DNA sequence: TGTGCCAGCAGTGGAACCGGGGCCAACTACAATGAGCAGTTCTTC. The rearrangement uses TRBV6-6 and TRBJ2-1; D tentatively reads TRBD1 or TRBD2 (5 bases each). V lost 5 bases and J 3 bases, leaving 14 bases between the germline ends. This CDR3 spans 15 amino acids. Germline CDR1 and CDR2: MNHNY and SVGAGI (reference sequence).

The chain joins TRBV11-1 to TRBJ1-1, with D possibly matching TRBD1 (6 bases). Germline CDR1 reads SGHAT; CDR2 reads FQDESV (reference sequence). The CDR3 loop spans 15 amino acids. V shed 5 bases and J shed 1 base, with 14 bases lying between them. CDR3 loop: CASSPGAGGNTEAFF. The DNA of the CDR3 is TGTGCCAGCAGCCCAGGGGCCGGGGGGAACACTGAAGCTTTCTTT.

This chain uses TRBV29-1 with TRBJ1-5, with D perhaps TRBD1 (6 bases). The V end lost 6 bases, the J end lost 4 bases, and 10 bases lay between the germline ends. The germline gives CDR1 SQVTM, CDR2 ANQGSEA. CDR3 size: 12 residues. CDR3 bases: TGCAGCGTAAGGGACACGAATCAGCCCCAGCATTTT. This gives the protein CSVRDTNQPQHF. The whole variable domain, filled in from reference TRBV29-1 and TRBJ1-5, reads SAVISQKPSRDICQRGTSLTIQCQVDSQVTMMFWYRQQPGQSLTLIATANQGSEATYESGFVIDKFPISRPNLTFSTLTVSNMSPEDSSIYLCSVRDTNQPQHFGDGTRLSIL.

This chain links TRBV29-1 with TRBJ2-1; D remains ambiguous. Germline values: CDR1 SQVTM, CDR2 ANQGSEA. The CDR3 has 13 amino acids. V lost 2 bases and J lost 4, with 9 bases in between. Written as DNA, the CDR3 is TGCAGCGTTGAACCCCGGCATTACAATGAGCAGTTCTTC. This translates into CSVEPRHYNEQFF.

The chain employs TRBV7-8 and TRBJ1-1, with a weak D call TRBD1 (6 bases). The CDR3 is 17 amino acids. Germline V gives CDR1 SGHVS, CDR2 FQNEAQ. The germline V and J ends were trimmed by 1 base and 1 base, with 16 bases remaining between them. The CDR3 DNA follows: TGTGCCAGCAGCTTAGTTACAGGGATAGGTGGGAACACTGAAGCTTTCTTT. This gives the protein CASSLVTGIGGNTEAFF.

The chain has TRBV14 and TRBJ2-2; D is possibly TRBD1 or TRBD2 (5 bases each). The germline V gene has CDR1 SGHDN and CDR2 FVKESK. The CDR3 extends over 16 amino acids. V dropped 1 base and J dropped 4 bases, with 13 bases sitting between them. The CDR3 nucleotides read TGTGCCAGCAGCCAAGCCGGGACGACTCTCACCGGGGAGCTGTTTTTT. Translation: CASSQAGTTLTGELFF.

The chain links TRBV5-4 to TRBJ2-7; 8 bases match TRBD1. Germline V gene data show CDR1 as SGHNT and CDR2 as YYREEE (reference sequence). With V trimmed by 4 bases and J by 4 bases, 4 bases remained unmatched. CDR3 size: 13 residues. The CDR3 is CASSNGQGYEQYF. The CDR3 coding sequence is TGTGCCAGCAGCAATGGACAGGGTTACGAGCAGTACTTC.

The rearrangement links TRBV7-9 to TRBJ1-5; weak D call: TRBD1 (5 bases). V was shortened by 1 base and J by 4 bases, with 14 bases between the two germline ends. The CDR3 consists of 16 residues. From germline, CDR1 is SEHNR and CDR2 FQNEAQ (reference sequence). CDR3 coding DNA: TGTGCCAGCAGCTTAGGGATTGGGACGACTAATCAGCCCCAGCATTTT. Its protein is CASSLGIGTTNQPQHF.

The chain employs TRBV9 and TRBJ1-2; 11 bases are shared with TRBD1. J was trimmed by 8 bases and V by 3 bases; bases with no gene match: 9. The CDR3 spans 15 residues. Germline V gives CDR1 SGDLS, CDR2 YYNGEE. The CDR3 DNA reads TGTGCCAGCAGCGCCCGGGACAGGGGGGGGCACGGCTACACCTTC. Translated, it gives CASSARDRGGHGYTF.

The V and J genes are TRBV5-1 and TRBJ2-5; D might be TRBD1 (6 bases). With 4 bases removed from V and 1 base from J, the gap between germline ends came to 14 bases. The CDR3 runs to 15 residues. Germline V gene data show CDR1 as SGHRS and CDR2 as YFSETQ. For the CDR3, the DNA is TGCGCCAGCAGCCAACAGACAGGACCCCAAGAGACCCAGTACTTC. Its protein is CASSQQTGPQETQYF. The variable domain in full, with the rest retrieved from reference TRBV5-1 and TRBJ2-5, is KAGVTQTPRYLIKTRGQQVTLSCSPISGHRSVSWYQQTPGQGLQFLFEYFSETQRNKGNFPGRFSGRQFSNSRSEMNVSTLELGDSALYLCASSQQTGPQETQYFGPGTRLLVL.

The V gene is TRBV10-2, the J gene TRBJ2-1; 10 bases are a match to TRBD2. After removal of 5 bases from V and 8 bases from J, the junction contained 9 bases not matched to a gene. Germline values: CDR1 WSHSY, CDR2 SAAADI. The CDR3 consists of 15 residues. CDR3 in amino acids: CASSPSGGGRHEQFF. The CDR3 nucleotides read TGCGCCAGCAGTCCCAGCGGGGGGGGTAGGCATGAGCAGTTCTTC.

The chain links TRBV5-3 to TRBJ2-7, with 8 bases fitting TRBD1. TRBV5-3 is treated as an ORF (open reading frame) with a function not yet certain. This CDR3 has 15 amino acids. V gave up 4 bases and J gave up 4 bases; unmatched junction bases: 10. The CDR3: CARSGGQGAGYEQYF. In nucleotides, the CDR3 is TGTGCCAGAAGCGGGGGGCAGGGGGCGGGATACGAGCAGTACTTC.

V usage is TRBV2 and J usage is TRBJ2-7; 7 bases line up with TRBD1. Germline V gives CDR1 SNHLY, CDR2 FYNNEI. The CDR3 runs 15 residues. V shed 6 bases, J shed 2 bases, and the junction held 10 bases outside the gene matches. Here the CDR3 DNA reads TGTGCCAGCAGAAGGGACAGCGGATCGACCTACGAGCAGTACTTC. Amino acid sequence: CASRRDSGSTYEQYF.

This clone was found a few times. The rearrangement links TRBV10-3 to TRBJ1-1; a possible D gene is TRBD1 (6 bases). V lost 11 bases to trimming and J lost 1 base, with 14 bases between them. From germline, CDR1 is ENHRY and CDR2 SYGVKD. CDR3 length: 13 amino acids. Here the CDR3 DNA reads TGTGCCGGAGGACCAGGGGCGAACACTGAAGCTTTCTTT. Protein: CAGGPGANTEAFF.

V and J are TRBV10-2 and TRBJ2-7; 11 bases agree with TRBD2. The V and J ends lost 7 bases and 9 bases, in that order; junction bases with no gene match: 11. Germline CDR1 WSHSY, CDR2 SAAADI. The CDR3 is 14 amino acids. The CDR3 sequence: CASIGTSGNLRQYF. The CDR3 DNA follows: TGCGCCAGCATTGGGACTAGCGGAAATCTGCGGCAGTACTTC.

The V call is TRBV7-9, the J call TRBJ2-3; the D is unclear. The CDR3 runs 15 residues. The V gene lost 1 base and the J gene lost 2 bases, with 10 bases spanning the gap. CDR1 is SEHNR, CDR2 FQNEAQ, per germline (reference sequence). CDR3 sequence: CASSLGAWDTDTQYF. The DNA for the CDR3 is TGTGCCAGCAGCTTAGGGGCTTGGGACACAGATACGCAGTATTTT.

Here the CDR3 reads CASSGRLAGTGELFF. The CDR3 DNA sequence: TGTGCCAGCAGCGGTCGGCTAGCGGGGACCGGGGAGCTGTTTTTT. The genes are TRBV5-4 and TRBJ2-2; TRBD2 matches at 9 bases. The CDR3 runs to 15 residues. J lost 5 bases, V lost 4 bases, and 6 bases had no gene match. Germline CDR1 is SGHNT and CDR2 is YYREEE (reference sequence).

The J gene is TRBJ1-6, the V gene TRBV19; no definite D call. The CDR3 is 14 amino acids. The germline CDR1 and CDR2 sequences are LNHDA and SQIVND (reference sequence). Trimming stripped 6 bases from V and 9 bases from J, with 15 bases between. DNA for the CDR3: TGTGCCAGTAGCCGGACTTCCTCGGGTTCACCCCTCCACTTT. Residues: CASSRTSSGSPLHF.

CDR3 residues: CASGYNYGYTF. CDR3 bases: TGCGCCAGCGGCTATAACTATGGCTACACCTTC. The gene calls are TRBV10-2 and TRBJ1-2, with unresolved D. The CDR3 extends over 11 amino acids. V dropped 8 bases and J dropped 1 base, with 5 bases sitting between them. Looked up from germline, CDR1 is WSHSY and CDR2 is SAAADI.

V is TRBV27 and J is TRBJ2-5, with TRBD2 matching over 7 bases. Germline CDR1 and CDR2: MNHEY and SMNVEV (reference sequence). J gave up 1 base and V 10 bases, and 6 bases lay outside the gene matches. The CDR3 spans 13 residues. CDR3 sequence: CATLGEGQETQYF. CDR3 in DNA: TGTGCCACCCTAGGGGAGGGCCAAGAGACCCAGTACTTC.

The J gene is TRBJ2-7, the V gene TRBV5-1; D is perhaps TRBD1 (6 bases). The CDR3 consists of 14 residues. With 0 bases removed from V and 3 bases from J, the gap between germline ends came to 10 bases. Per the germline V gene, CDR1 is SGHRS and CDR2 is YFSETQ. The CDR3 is CASSLEGVSYEQYF. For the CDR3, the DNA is TGCGCCAGCAGCTTGGAGGGGGTGAGCTACGAGCAGTACTTC.

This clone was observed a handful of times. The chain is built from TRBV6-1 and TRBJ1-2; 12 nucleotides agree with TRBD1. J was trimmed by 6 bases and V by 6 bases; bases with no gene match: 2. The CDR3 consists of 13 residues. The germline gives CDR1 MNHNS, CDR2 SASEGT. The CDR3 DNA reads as TGTGCCAGCAGAGGGACAGGGGGCGATGGCTACACCTTC. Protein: CASRGTGGDGYTF.

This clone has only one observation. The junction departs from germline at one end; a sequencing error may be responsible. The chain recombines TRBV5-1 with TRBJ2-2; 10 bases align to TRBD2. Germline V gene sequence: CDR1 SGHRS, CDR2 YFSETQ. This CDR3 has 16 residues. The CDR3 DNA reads TGCGCCAGCAGCTTGCAGGGACTAGCGAATACCGGGGAGCTGTTTTTT. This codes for CASSLQGLANTGELFF.

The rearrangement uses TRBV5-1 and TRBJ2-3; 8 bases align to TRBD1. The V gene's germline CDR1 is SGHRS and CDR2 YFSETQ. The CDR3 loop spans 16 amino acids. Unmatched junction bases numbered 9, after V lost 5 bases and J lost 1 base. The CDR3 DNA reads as TGCGCCAGCAGGACCTCAGGGGGCAGGGGCACAGATACGCAGTATTTT. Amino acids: CASRTSGGRGTDTQYF. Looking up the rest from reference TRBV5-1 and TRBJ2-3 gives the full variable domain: KAGVTQTPRYLIKTRGQQVTLSCSPISGHRSVSWYQQTPGQGLQFLFEYFSETQRNKGNFPGRFSGRQFSNSRSEMNVSTLELGDSALYLCASRTSGGRGTDTQYFGPGTRLTVL.

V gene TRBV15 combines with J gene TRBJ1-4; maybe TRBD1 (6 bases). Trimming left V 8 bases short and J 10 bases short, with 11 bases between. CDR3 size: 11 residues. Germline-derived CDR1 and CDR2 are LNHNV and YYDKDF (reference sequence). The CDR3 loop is CATARGTKLFF. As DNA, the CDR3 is TGTGCCACCGCGAGGGGGACAAAACTGTTTTTT.

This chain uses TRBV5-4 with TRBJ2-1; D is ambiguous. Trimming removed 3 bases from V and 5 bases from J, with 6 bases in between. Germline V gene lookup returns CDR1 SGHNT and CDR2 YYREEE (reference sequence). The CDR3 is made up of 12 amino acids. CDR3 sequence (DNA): TGTGCCAGCAGCTCCAAGAACAATGAGCAGTTCTTC. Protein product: CASSSKNNEQFF. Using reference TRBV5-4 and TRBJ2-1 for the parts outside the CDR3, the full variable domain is ETGVTQSPTHLIKTRGQQVTLRCSSQSGHNTVSWYQQALGQGPQFIFQYYREEENGRGNFPPRFSGLQFPNYSSELNVNALELDDSALYLCASSSKNNEQFFGPGTRLTVL.

The CDR3 nucleotides are TGCGCCAGCAGTGGGGACAGACCCACAGATACGCAGTATTTT. This codes for CASSGDRPTDTQYF. V gene TRBV10-1 combines with J gene TRBJ2-3; 7 bases align to TRBD1. Germline CDR1 is WNHNN and CDR2 is SYGVQD (reference sequence). The CDR3 contains 14 residues. V lost 4 bases to trimming and J lost 2 bases; unmatched junction nucleotides: 3.

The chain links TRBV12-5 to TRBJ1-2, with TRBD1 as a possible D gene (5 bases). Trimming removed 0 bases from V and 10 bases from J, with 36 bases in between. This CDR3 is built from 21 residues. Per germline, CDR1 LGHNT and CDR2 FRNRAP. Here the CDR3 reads CASGLVRAAIGAPPGGWLYTF. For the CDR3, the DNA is TGTGCTAGTGGTTTGGTACGCGCGGCGATTGGGGCCCCTCCTGGAGGGTGGCTCTACACCTTC.

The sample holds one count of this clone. The DNA of the CDR3 is TGTGCCACCAGCAGAGATCTGGTCAGGGCCTACGAGCAGTACTTC. Amino acids: CATSRDLVRAYEQYF. The chain recombines TRBV15 with TRBJ2-7; a weak D match, TRBD1 (5 bases). This CDR3 comprises 15 residues. CDR1 is LNHNV, CDR2 YYDKDF, per germline (reference sequence). Trimming removed 0 bases from V and 2 bases from J, with 11 bases in between.

CDR3 loop: CASSLNGQAYGYTF. The CDR3 DNA reads as TGTGCCAGCAGCTTGAATGGTCAGGCCTATGGCTACACCTTC. This rearrangement joins TRBV5-5 to TRBJ1-2, with D hard to call. V lost 1 base to trimming and J lost 4 bases, with 11 bases between them. Germline lookup yields CDR1 SGHKS and CDR2 YYEKEE (reference sequence). This CDR3 has 14 amino acids. Variable domain in full (rest from reference TRBV5-5 and TRBJ1-2): DAGVTQSPTHLIKTRGQQVTLRCSPISGHKSVSWYQQVLGQGPQFIFQYYEKEERGRGNFPDRFSARQFPNYSSELNVNALLLGDSALYLCASSLNGQAYGYTFGSGTRLTVV.